Below, 18 T cell receptor beta chains from the same sample are listed, as sequenced in a study of T cells in Graves' hyperthyroidism and ophthalmopathy. The TCR beta CDR3 regions underwent amplification using RNA transcripts as the source. When the TCR CDR3 underwent first-round RT-PCR, the HTBI primer set was used. TCRdb reprocessed the multiplex PCR reads via MiXCR and lists one record per CDR3 protein. The sample lists about 250,000 distinct CDR3 sequences, about 25% seen once, with about a third in the top ten. The specimen sequenced was blood. The source of these receptors is a woman between 35 and 50 years old with Graves' ophthalmopathy.

The chain has TRBV12-3 or TRBV12-4 and TRBJ1-2; D remains ambiguous. The CDR3 is made up of 11 amino acids. V gave up 3 bases and J gave up 8 bases, with 7 bases separating them. In DNA form, the CDR3 reads TGTGCCAGCAGTTTCCGGAGAGGCTACACCTTC. Translated: CASSFRRGYTF.

The chain recombines TRBV7-2 with TRBJ2-3; TRBD1 matches at 7 bases. Germline CDR1 and CDR2: SGHTA and FQGNSA. J gave up 5 bases and V 5 bases, and 4 bases lay outside the gene matches. This CDR3 has 13 residues. The CDR3 nucleotides are TGTGCCAGCAGCCCTAGACAGGGAGATACGCAGTATTTT. This encodes CASSPRQGDTQYF.

This clonotype has a count of ten or more. The chain recombines TRBV29-1 with TRBJ1-2; 7 bases agree with TRBD1. Germline V CDR1 and CDR2: SQVTM, ANQGSEA. The CDR3 consists of 14 residues. Unmatched junction bases numbered 12, after V lost 4 bases and J lost 7 bases. The CDR3 protein is CSVAQDRVDSGYTF. CDR3 DNA: TGCAGCGTTGCCCAAGACAGGGTAGACAGTGGCTACACCTTC.

V usage is TRBV27 and J usage is TRBJ1-2, with TRBD1 matching 7 bases. Germline-derived CDR1 and CDR2 are MNHEY and SMNVEV (reference sequence). With 8 bases clipped from V and 1 base from J, the junction kept 4 bases outside the gene matches. This CDR3 spans 13 amino acids. CDR3: CASGDSYNYGYTF. The CDR3 DNA reads TGTGCCAGCGGGGACAGCTATAACTATGGCTACACCTTC.

V and J are TRBV6-5 and TRBJ1-2, with TRBD1 matching over 7 bases. This CDR3 contains 15 residues. Germline values: CDR1 MNHEY, CDR2 SVGAGI. V was clipped by 2 bases and J by 2 bases; unmatched bases: 5. CDR3 sequence reads: CASSYRQGGNYGYTF. DNA for the CDR3: TGTGCCAGCAGTTACCGACAGGGAGGCAACTATGGCTACACCTTC.

This chain connects TRBV20-1 to TRBJ2-7, with 9 bases lining up with TRBD1. The J segment lost 2 bases and the V segment lost 5 bases, leaving 7 bases of the junction unmatched. The germline V gene has CDR1 DFQATT and CDR2 SNEGSKA (reference sequence). This CDR3 region has 14 residues. The CDR3 nucleotides read TGCAGTGCTGTCCGGGACAGGGCGGCCTACGAGCAGTACTTC. This codes for CSAVRDRAAYEQYF.

V is TRBV12-3 or TRBV12-4 and J is TRBJ2-7; TRBD2 agrees at 8 bases. This CDR3 comprises 14 residues. With 5 bases clipped from V and 1 base from J, the junction kept 4 bases outside the gene matches. Written as DNA, the CDR3 is TGTGCCAGCAGTGCGGGGGGCCGGTCCTACGAGCAGTACTTC. The encoded protein is CASSAGGRSYEQYF.

This clonotype was counted ten times or more. This rearrangement joins TRBV6-1 to TRBJ2-2, with D possibly matching TRBD1 (6 bases). This CDR3 contains 16 residues. V lost 1 base, J lost 0 bases, and 9 bases lay in between. Germline V lookup: CDR1 MNHNS, CDR2 SASEGT. CDR3 coding DNA: TGTGCCAGCAGTGAAGACGAGGGGGCGAACACCGGGGAGCTGTTTTTT. This translates into CASSEDEGANTGELFF.

This clonotype was observed at least ten times. DNA for the CDR3: TGTGCCAGCAGCTTAGACGGGGGGGGACATCAGGAAGCTTTCTTT. It encodes CASSLDGGGHQEAFF. This chain joins TRBV11-2 and TRBJ1-1; a weak D match, TRBD1 (6 bases). V shed 0 bases and J shed 8 bases, with 16 bases lying between them. CDR3 length equals 15 residues. Germline-derived CDR1 and CDR2 are SGHAT and FQNNGV.

This clonotype was seen only once. This rearrangement joins TRBV9 to TRBJ2-3, with TRBD2 matching over 7 bases. The CDR3 sequence is 15 residues long. With 2 bases clipped from V and 6 bases from J, the junction kept 9 bases outside the gene matches. Germline V gives CDR1 SGDLS, CDR2 YYNGEE. Written as DNA, the CDR3 is TGTGCCAGCAGCGTTTCAGCGGGGAAGGAGGATACGCAGTATTTT. Its protein product is CASSVSAGKEDTQYF.

This clonotype has ten or more counts. For the CDR3, the DNA is TGCAGCGCCCGGACTAGCGATGAGCAGTACTTC. This sequence encodes CSARTSDEQYF. V usage is TRBV29-1 and J usage is TRBJ2-7; TRBD2 matches at 9 bases. CDR1 is SQVTM, CDR2 ANQGSEA, per germline. CDR3 size: 11 residues. V lost 7 bases, J lost 7 bases, and 5 bases stayed unmatched.

The rearrangement uses TRBV4-3 and TRBJ2-7; 9 nucleotides agree with TRBD1. The CDR3 length is 16 residues. CDR1 and CDR2 from the germline V gene are LGHNA and YSLEER. After removal of 2 bases from V and 5 bases from J, the junction contained 10 bases not matched to a gene. CDR3 coding DNA: TGCGCCAGCAGCCAAAGGATCGGGACAGGGTCGGACGAGCAGTACTTC. Residues: CASSQRIGTGSDEQYF.

The rearrangement uses TRBV6-2 or TRBV6-3 and TRBJ1-2; D is unclear. V lost 5 bases and J lost 4, with 5 bases in between. Germline CDR1 reads MNHEY; CDR2 reads SVGEGT. The CDR3 runs to 11 residues. The CDR3 DNA sequence: TGTGCCAGCAGTGATCCCTATGGCTACACCTTC. Translating gives CASSDPYGYTF.

This clonotype was found many times. The chain combines TRBV9 with TRBJ2-3; the match to TRBD1 covers 9 bases. Germline CDR1 is SGDLS and CDR2 is YYNGEE. This CDR3 spans 15 amino acids. The V and J ends lost 2 bases and 3 bases, in that order; junction bases with no gene match: 4. The CDR3 coding sequence is TGTGCCAGCAGCGTCACAGGGGGCTTAACAGATACGCAGTATTTT. As protein: CASSVTGGLTDTQYF.

This clonotype was detected many times. The chain combines TRBV19 with TRBJ2-7, with a weak D call TRBD2 (6 bases). This CDR3 is built from 12 residues. Germline assignment: CDR1 LNHDA and CDR2 SQIVND (reference sequence). V was pared by 4 bases and J by 5 bases, with 9 bases between. CDR3 DNA: TGTGCCAGTAGTACGGGAGCGAACGAGCAGTACTTC. Translated: CASSTGANEQYF.

The rearrangement links TRBV5-1 to TRBJ1-2; no clear D. V lost 1 base and J 7 bases, leaving 11 bases between the germline ends. This CDR3 region has 13 residues. Germline CDR1 is SGHRS and CDR2 is YFSETQ. CDR3 amino acids: CASSLNREFGYTF. In DNA form, the CDR3 reads TGCGCCAGCAGCTTGAACAGAGAATTTGGCTACACCTTC.

This clonotype was recorded at least ten times. This chain uses TRBV9 with TRBJ2-7; TRBD2 agrees at 8 bases. Germline CDR1 SGDLS, CDR2 YYNGEE. V dropped 2 bases and J dropped 7; count of bases not matched to a gene: 8. CDR3 length equals 14 residues. CDR3: CASSVSGGGWEQYF. CDR3 sequence (DNA): TGTGCCAGCAGCGTCTCCGGGGGGGGTTGGGAGCAGTACTTC.

V and J are TRBV11-2 and TRBJ2-5, with 7 bases that match TRBD2. The ends lost 5 bases at V and 3 bases at J; junction bases unmatched: 12. CDR3 size: 16 residues. Looked up from germline, CDR1 is SGHAT and CDR2 is FQNNGV. The CDR3 loop is CASSPAGRDRKETQYF. The DNA of the CDR3 is TGTGCCAGCAGCCCAGCGGGGCGGGACCGGAAAGAGACCCAGTACTTC.